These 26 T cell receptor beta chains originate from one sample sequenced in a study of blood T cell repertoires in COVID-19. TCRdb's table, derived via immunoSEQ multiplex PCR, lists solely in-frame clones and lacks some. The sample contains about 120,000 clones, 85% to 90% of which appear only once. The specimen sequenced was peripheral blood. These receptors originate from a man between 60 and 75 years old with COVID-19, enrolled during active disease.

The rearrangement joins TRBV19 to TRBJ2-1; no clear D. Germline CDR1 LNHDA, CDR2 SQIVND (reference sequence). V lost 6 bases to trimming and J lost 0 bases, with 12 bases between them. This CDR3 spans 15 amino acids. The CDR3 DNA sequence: TGTGCCAGTAGCCTATCCTCGGGCTCCTACAATGAGCAGTTCTTC. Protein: CASSLSSGSYNEQFF.

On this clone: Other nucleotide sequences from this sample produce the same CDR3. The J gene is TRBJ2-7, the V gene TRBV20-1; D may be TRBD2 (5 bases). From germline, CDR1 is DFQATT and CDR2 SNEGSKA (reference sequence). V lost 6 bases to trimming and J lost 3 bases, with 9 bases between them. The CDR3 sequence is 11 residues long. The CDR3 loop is CSARVVYEQYF. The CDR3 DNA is TGCAGTGCGAGGGTGGTCTACGAGCAGTACTTC.

The CDR3 coding sequence is TGTGCCAGCAGCCGACAAAGCTCTACAGGGGGCGGGGGCTACACCTTC. Its protein product is CASSRQSSTGGGGYTF. V and J are TRBV5-4 and TRBJ1-2; 9 bases agree with TRBD1. The CDR3 runs 16 residues. V lost 4 bases to trimming and J lost 8 bases; unmatched junction nucleotides: 15. Germline values: CDR1 SGHNT, CDR2 YYREEE (reference sequence).

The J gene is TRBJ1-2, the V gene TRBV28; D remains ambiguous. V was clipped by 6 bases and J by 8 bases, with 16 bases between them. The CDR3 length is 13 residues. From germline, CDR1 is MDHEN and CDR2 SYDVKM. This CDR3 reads CASRVSGEGGYTF. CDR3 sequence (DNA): TGTGCCAGCAGAGTTTCCGGGGAAGGGGGCTACACCTTC.

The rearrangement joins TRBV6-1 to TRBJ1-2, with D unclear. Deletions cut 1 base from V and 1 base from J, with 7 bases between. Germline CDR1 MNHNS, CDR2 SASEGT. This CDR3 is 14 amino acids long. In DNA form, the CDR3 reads TGTGCCAGCAGTGAAGGGTTGAGTAACTATGGCTACACCTTC. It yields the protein CASSEGLSNYGYTF.

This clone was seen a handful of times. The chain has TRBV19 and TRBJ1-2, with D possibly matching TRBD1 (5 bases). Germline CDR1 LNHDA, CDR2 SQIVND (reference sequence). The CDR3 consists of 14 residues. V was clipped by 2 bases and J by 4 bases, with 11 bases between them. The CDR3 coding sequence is TGTGCCAGTAGTATACGGGCGGGGGGCTATGGCTACACCTTC. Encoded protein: CASSIRAGGYGYTF.

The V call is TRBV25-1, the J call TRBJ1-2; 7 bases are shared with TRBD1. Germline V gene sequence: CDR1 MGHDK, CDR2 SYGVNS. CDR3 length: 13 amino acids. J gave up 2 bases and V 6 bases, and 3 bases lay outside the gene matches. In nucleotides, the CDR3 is TGTGCCAGCAGCCCGACAGGGAACTATGGCTACACCTTC. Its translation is CASSPTGNYGYTF.

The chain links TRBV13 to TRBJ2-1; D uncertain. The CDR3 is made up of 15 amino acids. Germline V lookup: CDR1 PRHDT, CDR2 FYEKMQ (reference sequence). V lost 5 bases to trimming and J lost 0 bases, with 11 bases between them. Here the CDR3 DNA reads TGTGCCAGCAGCCCAGGTGCCAGCTCCTACAATGAGCAGTTCTTC. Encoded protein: CASSPGASSYNEQFF.

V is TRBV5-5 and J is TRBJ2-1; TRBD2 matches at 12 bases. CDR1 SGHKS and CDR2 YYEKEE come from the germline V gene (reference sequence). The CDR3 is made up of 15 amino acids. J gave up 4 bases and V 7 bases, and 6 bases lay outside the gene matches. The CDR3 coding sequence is TGTGCCAGCTTCCGCGGACTAGCGGGGTACAATGAGCAGTTCTTC. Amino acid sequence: CASFRGLAGYNEQFF.

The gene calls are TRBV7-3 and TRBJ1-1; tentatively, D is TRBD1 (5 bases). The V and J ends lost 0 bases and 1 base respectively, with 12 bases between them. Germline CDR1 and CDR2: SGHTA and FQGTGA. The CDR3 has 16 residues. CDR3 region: CASSLTFGGSNTEAFF. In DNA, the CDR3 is TGTGCCAGCAGCTTAACTTTCGGGGGGTCGAACACTGAAGCTTTCTTT.

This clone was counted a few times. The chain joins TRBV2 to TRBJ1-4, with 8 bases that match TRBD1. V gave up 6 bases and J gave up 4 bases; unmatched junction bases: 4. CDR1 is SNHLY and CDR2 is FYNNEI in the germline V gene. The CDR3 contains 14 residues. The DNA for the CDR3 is TGTGCCAGCAGGGCAACAGGGGGTAATGAAAAACTGTTTTTT. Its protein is CASRATGGNEKLFF.

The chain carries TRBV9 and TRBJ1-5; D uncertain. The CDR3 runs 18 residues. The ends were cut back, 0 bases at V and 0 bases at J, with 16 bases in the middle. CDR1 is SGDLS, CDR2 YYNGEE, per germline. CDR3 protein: CASSVGEEGGLSNQPQHF. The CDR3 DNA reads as TGTGCCAGCAGCGTAGGAGAAGAGGGTGGGCTTAGCAATCAGCCCCAGCATTTT.

The CDR3 loop reads CASSPGHHSYEQYF. In nucleotides, the CDR3 is TGTGCCAGCAGCCCGGGTCACCATTCCTACGAGCAGTACTTC. The rearrangement links TRBV7-3 to TRBJ2-7, with D hard to call. The CDR3 contains 14 residues. Trimming pared 5 bases from V and 1 base from J, leaving 12 bases between. The germline V gene encodes CDR1 SGHTA and CDR2 FQGTGA.

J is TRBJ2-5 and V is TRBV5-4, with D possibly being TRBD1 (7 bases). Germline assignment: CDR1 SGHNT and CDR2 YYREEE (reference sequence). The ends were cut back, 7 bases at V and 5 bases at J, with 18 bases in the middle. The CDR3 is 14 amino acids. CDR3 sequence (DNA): TGTGCCAGCTCCCAGGGGGGCCTGCCTGAGACCCAGTACTTC. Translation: CASSQGGLPETQYF.

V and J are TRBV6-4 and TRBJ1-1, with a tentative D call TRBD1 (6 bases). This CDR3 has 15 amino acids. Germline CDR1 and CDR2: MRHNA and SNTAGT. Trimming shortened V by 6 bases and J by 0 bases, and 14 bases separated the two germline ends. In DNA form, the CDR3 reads TGTGCCAGCAGAACTGAGGACAGACTGAACACTGAAGCTTTCTTT. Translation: CASRTEDRLNTEAFF.

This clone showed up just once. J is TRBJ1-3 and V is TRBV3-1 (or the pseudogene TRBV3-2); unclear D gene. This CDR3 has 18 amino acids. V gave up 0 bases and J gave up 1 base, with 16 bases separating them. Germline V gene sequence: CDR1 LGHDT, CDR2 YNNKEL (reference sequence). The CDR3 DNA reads TGTGCCAGCAGCCAAGATCTTGAAGGTGACTGGTCTGGAAACACCATATATTTT. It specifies CASSQDLEGDWSGNTIYF.

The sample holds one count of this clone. The CDR3 nucleotides read TGTGCCAGTAGTAGCAGGACTAGCGGGGGGAATGAGCAGTTCTTC. It is translated as CASSSRTSGGNEQFF. This rearrangement joins TRBV19 to TRBJ2-1; 14 nucleotides line up with TRBD2. The germline gives CDR1 LNHDA, CDR2 SQIVND (reference sequence). The CDR3 length is 15 residues. V shed 4 bases, J shed 7 bases, and the junction held 3 bases outside the gene matches.

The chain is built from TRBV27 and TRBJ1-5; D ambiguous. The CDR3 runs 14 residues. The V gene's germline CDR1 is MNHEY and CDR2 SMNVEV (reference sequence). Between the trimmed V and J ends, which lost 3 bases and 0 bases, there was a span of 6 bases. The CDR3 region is CASSFFGSNQPQHF. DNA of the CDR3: TGTGCCAGCAGTTTCTTCGGTAGCAATCAGCCCCAGCATTTT.

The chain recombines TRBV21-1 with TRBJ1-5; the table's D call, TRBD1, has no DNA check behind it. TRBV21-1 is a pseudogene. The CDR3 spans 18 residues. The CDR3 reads CASSKRATGRRGNQPQHF. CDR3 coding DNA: TGTGCCAGCAGCAAAAGGGCAACAGGCCGTCGGGGCAATCAGCCCCAGCATTTT.

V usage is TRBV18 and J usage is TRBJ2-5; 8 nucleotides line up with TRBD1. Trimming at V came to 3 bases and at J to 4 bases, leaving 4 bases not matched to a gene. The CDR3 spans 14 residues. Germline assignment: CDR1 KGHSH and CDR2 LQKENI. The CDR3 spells CASSPAGGGETQYF. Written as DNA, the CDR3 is TGTGCCAGCTCACCCGCAGGGGGCGGAGAGACCCAGTACTTC.

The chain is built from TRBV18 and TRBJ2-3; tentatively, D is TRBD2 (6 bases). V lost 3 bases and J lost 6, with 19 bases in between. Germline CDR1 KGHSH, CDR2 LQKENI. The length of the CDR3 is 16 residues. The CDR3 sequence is CASSPAGTDILDTQYF. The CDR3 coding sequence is TGTGCCAGCTCACCTGCCGGGACTGATATTTTGGATACGCAGTATTTT.

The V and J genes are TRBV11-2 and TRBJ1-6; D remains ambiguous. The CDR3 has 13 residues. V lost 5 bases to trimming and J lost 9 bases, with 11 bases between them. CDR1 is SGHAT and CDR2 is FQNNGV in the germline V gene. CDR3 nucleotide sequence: TGTGCCAGCAGCCCTCGGGCGGGTTCACCCCTCCACTTT. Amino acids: CASSPRAGSPLHF. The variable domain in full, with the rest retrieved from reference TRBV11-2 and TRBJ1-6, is EAGVAQSPRYKIIEKRQSVAFWCNPISGHATLYWYQQILGQGPKLLIQFQNNGVVDDSQLPKDRFSAERLKGVDSTLKIQPAKLEDSAVYLCASSPRAGSPLHFGNGTRLTVT.

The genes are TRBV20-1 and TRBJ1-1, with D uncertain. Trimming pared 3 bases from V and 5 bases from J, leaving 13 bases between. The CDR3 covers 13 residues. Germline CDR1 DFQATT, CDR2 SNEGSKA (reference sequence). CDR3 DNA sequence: TGCAGTGCTAGTGGAGGCCCGGGGACTGAAGCTTTCTTT. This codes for CSASGGPGTEAFF.

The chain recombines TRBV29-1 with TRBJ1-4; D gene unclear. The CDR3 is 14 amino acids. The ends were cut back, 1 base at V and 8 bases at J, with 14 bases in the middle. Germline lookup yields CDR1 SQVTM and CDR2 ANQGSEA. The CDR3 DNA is TGCAGCGTTGAAGCGGCGAAGGGCGGGGAAAAACTGTTTTTT. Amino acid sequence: CSVEAAKGGEKLFF.

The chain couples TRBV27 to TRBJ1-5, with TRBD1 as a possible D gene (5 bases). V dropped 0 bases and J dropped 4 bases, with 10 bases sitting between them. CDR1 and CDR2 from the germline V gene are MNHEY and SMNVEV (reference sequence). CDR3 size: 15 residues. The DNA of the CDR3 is TGTGCCAGCAGTTTATCCGACAGTTCTAATCAGCCCCAGCATTTT. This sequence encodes CASSLSDSSNQPQHF.

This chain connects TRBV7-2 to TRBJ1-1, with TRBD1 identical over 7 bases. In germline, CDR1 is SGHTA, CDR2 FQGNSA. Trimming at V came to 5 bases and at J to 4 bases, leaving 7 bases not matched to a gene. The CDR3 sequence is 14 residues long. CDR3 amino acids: CASSLITGATEAFF. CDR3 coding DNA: TGTGCCAGCAGCCTCATAACAGGGGCCACTGAAGCTTTCTTT.